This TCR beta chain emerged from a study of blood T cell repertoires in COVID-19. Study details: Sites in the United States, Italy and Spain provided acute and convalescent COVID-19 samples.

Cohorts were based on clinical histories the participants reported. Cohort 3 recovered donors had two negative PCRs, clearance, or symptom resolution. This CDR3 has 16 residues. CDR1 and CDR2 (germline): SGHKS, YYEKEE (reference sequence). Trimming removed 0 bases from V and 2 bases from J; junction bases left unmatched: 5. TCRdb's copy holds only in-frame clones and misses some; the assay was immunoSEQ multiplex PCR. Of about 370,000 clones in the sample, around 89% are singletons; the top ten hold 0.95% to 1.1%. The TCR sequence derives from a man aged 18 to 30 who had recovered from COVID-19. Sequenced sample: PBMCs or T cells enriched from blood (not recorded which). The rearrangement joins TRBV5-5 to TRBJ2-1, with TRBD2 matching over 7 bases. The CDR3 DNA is TGTGCCAGCAGCTTGGCCTCGAGCGGGACCTACAATGAGCAGTTCTTC. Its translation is CASSLASSGTYNEQFF.